The clone carrying this TCR beta chain was detected only a few times. The antigen remains undetermined. A patient was excluded if there was uncontrolled infection, other autoimmune disease, pregnancy or lactation. Diagnoses were made from clinical symptoms, serum measures (thyroxine and TRAb), thyroid ultrasound and orbital computed tomography. This entry comes from a study of T cells in Graves' hyperthyroidism and ophthalmopathy. Study conclusions and caveats: Among clonotypes expanded in thyroid above 0.001, most were also found in blood. Ophthalmopathy was predicted by the model a median of 6.5 months ahead of onset.

The germline V gene has CDR1 SGHTA and CDR2 FQGNSA. V was pared by 1 base and J by 3 bases, with 9 bases between. The CDR3 is 14 residues long. Authors of the study amplified TCR beta CDR3 regions from RNA transcripts. The primer set for the first-round RT-PCR of the TCR CDR3 was HTBI. TCRdb fed the multiplex PCR reads into MiXCR, producing one record per CDR3 protein. The sample contains approximately 510,000 distinct CDR3 sequences, 46% of which appear only once. The TCR originated in an adult woman with Graves' disease, either hyperthyroidism or ophthalmopathy (not recorded which). Specimen: peripheral blood or thyroid tissue (not recorded which). The J gene is TRBJ1-2, the V gene TRBV7-2; D gene uncertain. In DNA form, the CDR3 reads TGTGCCAGCAGCTTAGGGACGGCGGACTATGGCTACACCTTC. It encodes CASSLGTADYGYTF.